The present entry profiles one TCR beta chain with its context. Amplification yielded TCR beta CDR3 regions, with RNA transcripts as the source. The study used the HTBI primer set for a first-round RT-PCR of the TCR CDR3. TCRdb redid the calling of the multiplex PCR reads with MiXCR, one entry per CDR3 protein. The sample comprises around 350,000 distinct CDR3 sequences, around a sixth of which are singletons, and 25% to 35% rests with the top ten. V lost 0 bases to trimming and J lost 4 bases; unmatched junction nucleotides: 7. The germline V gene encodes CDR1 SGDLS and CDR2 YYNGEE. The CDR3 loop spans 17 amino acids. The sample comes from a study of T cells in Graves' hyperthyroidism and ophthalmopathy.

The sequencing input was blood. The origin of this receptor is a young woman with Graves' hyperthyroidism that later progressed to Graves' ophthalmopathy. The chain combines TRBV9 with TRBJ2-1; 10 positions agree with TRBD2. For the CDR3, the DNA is TGTGCCAGCAGCGTAGTCTCCGGACTAGCGGAGTACAATGAGCAGTTCTTC. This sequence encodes CASSVVSGLAEYNEQFF.